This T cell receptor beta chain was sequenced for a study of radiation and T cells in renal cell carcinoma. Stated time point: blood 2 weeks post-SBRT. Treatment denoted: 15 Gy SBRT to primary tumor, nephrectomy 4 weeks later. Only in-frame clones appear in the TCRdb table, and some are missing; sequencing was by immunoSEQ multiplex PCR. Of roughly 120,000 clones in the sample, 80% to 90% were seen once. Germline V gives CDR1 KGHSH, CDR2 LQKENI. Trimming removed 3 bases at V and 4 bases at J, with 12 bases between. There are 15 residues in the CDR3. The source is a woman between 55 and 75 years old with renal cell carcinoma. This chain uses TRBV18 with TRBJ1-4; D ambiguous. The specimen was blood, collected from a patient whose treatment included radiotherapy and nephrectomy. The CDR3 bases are TGTGCCAGCTCACCGTCGGGGAGCCTTAATGAAAAACTGTTTTTT. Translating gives CASSPSGSLNEKLFF.